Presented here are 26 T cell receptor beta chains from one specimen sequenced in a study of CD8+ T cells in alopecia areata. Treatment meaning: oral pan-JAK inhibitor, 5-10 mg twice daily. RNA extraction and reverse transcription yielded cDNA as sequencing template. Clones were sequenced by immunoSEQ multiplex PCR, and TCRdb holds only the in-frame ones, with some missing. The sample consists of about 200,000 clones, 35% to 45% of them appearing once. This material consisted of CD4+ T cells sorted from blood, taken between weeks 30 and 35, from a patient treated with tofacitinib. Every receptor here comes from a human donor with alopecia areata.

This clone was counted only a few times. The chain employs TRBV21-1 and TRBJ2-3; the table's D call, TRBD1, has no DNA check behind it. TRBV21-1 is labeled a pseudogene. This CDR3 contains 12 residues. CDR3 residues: CASNPQGHTQYF. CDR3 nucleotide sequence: TGTGCCAGCAATCCACAGGGGCATACGCAGTATTTT.

CDR3 protein: CASSEIRVGDNEQFF. The CDR3 region has the DNA TGTGCCAGCAGTGAAATCCGGGTCGGGGACAATGAGCAGTTCTTC. The chain carries TRBV2 and TRBJ2-1, with D possibly TRBD2 on 5 matching bases. Germline-derived CDR1 and CDR2 are SNHLY and FYNNEI. The CDR3 runs to 15 residues. V was pared by 2 bases and J by 5 bases, with 13 bases between.

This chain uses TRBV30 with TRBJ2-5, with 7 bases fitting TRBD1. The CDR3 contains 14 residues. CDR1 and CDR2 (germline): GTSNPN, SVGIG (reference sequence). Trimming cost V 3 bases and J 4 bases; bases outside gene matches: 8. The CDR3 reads CAWSVGAGGETQYF. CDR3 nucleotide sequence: TGTGCCTGGAGCGTAGGGGCAGGGGGAGAGACCCAGTACTTC.

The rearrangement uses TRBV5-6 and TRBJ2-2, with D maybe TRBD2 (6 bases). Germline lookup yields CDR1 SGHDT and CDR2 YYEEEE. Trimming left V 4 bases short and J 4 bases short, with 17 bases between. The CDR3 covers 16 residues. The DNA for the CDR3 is TGTGCCAGCAGCCCTCCGGGACTTTCTACCACCGGGGAGCTGTTTTTT. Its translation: CASSPPGLSTTGELFF.

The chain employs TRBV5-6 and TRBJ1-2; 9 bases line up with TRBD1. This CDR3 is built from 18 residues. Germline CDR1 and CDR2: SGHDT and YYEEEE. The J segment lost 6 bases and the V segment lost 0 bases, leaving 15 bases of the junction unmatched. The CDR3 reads CASSLVLGTGRIGHGYTF. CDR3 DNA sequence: TGTGCCAGCAGCTTGGTACTCGGGACAGGGAGAATAGGTCATGGCTACACCTTC.

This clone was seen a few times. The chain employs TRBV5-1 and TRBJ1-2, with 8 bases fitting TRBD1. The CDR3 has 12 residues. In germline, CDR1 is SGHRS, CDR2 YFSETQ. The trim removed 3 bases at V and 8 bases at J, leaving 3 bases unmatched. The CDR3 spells CASSSDRVGYTF. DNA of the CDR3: TGCGCCAGCAGCTCGGACAGGGTCGGCTACACCTTC.

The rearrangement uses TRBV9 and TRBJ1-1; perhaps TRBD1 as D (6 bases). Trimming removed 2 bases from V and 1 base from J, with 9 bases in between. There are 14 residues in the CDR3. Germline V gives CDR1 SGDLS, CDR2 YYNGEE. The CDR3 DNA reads TGTGCCAGCAGCGTGACAGGTAGGAACACTGAAGCTTTCTTT. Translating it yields CASSVTGRNTEAFF.

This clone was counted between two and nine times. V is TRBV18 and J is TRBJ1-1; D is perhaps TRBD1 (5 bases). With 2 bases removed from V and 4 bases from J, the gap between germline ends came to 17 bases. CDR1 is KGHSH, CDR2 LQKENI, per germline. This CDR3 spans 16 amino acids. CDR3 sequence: CASSPLSSAGSTEAFF. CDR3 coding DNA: TGTGCCAGCTCACCATTGTCCTCAGCAGGGAGCACTGAAGCTTTCTTT.

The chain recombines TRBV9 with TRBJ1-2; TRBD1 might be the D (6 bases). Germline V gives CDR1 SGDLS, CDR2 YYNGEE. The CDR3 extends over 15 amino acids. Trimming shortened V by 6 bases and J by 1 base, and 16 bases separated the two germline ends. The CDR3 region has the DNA TGTGCCAGCACCGAGGGGGGACACCTTAACTATGGCTACACCTTC. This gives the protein CASTEGGHLNYGYTF.

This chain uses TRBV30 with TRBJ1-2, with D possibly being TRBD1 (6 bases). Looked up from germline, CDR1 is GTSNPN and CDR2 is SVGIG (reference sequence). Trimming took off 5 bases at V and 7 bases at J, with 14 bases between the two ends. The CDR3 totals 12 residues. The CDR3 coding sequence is TGTGCCTGGTCAAATACAGGGACTGGCTACACCTTC. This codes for CAWSNTGTGYTF.

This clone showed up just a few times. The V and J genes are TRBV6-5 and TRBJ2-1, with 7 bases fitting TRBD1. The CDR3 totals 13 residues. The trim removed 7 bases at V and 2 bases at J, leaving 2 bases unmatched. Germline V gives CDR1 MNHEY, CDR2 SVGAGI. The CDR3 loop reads CASTGTAYNEQFF. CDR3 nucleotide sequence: TGTGCCAGCACCGGGACAGCCTACAATGAGCAGTTCTTC.

The CDR3 is CASKREEYEQYF. CDR3 bases: TGTGCCAGTAAGCGGGAGGAGTACGAGCAGTACTTC. V usage is TRBV27 and J usage is TRBJ2-7, with 9 bases identical to TRBD2. Germline-derived CDR1 and CDR2 are MNHEY and SMNVEV (reference sequence). The CDR3 extends over 12 amino acids. V was pared by 9 bases and J by 4 bases, with 4 bases of the junction left unmatched.

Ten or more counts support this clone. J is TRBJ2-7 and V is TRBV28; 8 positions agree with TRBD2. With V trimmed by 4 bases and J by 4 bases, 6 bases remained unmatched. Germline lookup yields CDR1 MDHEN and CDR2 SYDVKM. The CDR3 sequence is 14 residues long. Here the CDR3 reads CASSSAGGWYEQYF. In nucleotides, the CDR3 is TGTGCCAGCAGTTCGGCGGGAGGATGGTACGAGCAGTACTTC.

The CDR3 sequence: CASSEGTVQETQYF. The CDR3 DNA sequence: TGTGCCAGCAGTGAAGGGACGGTCCAAGAGACCCAGTACTTC. This chain links TRBV2 with TRBJ2-5; D is unresolved. This CDR3 spans 14 amino acids. Trimming left V 1 base short and J 1 base short, with 7 bases between. Germline V gene data show CDR1 as SNHLY and CDR2 as FYNNEI.

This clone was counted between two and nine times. The CDR3 reads CSVVRLGDGVSEAFF. For the CDR3, the DNA is TGCAGCGTTGTTCGGTTGGGGGACGGAGTATCTGAAGCTTTCTTT. The chain employs TRBV29-1 and TRBJ1-1, with D possibly being TRBD1 (5 bases). V was pared by 4 bases and J by 6 bases, with 21 bases between. CDR1 is SQVTM and CDR2 is ANQGSEA in the germline V gene. There are 15 residues in the CDR3.

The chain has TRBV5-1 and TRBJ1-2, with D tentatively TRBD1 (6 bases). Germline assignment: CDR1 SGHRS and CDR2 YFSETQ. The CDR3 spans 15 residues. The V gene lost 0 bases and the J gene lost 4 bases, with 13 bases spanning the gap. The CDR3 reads CASSLGADRTYGYTF. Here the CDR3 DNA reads TGCGCCAGCAGCTTGGGAGCCGACAGGACCTATGGCTACACCTTC. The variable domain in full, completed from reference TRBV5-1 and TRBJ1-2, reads KAGVTQTPRYLIKTRGQQVTLSCSPISGHRSVSWYQQTPGQGLQFLFEYFSETQRNKGNFPGRFSGRQFSNSRSEMNVSTLELGDSALYLCASSLGADRTYGYTFGSGTRLTVV.

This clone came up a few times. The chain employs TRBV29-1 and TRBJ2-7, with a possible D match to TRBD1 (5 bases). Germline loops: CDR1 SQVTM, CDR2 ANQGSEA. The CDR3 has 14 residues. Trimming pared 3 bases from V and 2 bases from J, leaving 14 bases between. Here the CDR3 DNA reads TGCAGCGTTGAGGAGCAGGGTCCCCCCTACGAGCAGTACTTC. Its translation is CSVEEQGPPYEQYF.

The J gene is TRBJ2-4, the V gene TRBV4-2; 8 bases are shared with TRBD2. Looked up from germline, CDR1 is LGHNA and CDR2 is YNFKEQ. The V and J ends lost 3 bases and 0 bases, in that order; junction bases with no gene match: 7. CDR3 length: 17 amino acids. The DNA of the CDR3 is TGTGCCAGCAGCCAGGGACTAGGTATGCTAGCCAAAAACATTCAGTACTTC. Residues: CASSQGLGMLAKNIQYF.

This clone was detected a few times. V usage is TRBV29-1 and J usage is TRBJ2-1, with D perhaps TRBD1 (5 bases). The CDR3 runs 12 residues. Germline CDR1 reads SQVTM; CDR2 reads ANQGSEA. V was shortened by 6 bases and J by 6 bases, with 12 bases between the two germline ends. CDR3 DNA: TGCAGCGTCATGACAGACTCCAATGAGCAGTTCTTC. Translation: CSVMTDSNEQFF.

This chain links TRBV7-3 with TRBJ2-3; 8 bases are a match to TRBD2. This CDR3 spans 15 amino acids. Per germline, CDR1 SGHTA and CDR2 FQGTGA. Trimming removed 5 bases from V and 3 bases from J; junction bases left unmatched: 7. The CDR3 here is CASSRGTRETDTQYF. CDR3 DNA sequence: TGTGCCAGCAGCCGAGGGACTAGGGAAACAGATACGCAGTATTTT.

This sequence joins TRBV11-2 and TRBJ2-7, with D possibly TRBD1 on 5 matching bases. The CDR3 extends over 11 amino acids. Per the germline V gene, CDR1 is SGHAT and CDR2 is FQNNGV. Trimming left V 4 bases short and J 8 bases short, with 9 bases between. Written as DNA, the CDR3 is TGTGCCAGCAGCTATCAGGACAAGCAGTACTTC. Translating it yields CASSYQDKQYF.

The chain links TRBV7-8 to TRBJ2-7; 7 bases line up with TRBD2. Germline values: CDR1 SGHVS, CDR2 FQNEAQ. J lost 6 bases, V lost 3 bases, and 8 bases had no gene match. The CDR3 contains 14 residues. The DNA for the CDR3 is TGTGCCAGCAGCTTTGGCGGGAGAACGGTCGAGCAGTACTTC. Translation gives CASSFGGRTVEQYF.

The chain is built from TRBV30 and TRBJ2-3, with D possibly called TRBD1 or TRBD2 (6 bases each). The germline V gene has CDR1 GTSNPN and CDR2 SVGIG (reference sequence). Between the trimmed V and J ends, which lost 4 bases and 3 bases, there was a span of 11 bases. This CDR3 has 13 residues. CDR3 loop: CAWNRGRTDTQYF. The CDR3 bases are TGTGCCTGGAATCGGGGGCGGACAGATACGCAGTATTTT.

The DNA of the CDR3 is TGTGCCAGCAGCGCATCAAAGGGGGGCCAGCCCCAGCATTTT. Translated: CASSASKGGQPQHF. The rearrangement links TRBV9 to TRBJ1-5; tentative D call: TRBD1 (6 bases). V dropped 3 bases and J dropped 7 bases, with 14 bases sitting between them. This CDR3 comprises 14 residues. Germline V CDR1 and CDR2: SGDLS, YYNGEE.

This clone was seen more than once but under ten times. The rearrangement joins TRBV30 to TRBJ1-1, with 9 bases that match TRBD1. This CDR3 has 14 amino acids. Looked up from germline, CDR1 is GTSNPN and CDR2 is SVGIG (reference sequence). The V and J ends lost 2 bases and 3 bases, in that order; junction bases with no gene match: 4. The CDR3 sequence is CAWSFRDRDTEAFF. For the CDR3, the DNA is TGTGCCTGGAGTTTCCGGGACAGGGACACTGAAGCTTTCTTT. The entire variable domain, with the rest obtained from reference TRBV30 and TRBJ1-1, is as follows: SQTIHQWPATLVQPVGSPLSLECTVEGTSNPNLYWYRQAAGRGLQLLFYSVGIGQISSEVPQNLSASRPQDRQFILSSKKLLLSDSGFYLCAWSFRDRDTEAFFGQGTRLTVV.

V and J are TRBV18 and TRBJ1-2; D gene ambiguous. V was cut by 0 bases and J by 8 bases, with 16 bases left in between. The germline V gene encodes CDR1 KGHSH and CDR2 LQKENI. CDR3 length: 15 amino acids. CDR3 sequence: CASSPPVRTAGGYTF. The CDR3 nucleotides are TGTGCCAGCTCACCACCTGTCCGGACGGCCGGGGGCTACACCTTC.